This TCR beta chain was identified during a study of blood T cell repertoires in COVID-19. Overall study context: Italy, Spain and the United States were the sources of the convalescent and acute COVID-19 samples.

J lost 4 bases, V lost 5 bases, and 2 bases had no gene match. Germline lookup yields CDR1 LGHNT and CDR2 FRNRAP. The CDR3 is made up of 14 amino acids. Per the authors' pipeline: Nucleated cell counts were estimated from reference gene primer amplification. Generated by immunoSEQ multiplex PCR, the TCRdb table keeps only in-frame clones and is missing some. V and J calls and clone size are copied from that table; D and trimming were computed from the DNA. The repertoire holds fewer than 350,000 clones, 81% seen once, with around 3.2% in the top ten. Sequences were obtained from peripheral blood. The TCR originated in a woman aged 60-70 years with active or convalescent COVID-19. J is TRBJ1-4 and V is TRBV12-5; the match to TRBD1 covers 9 bases. The CDR3 sequence: CASGRQGVNEKLFF. The CDR3 DNA follows: TGTGCTAGTGGTAGACAGGGGGTTAATGAAAAACTGTTTTTT.